The 4 T cell receptor beta chains below were found in one sample sequenced in a study of Graves' ophthalmopathy and Graves' hyperthyroidism. The TCR beta CDR3 regions underwent amplification from RNA transcripts. First-round RT-PCR with HTBI primers preceded a second-round multiplex PCR. TCRdb recomputed calls from the multiplex PCR reads with MiXCR, one row per CDR3 protein. There are roughly 500,000 distinct CDR3 sequences in the sample; around 14% occur only once, and roughly 9.8% lies in the top ten. The specimen sequenced was blood. Receptor source: a woman aged 30 to 39 with Graves' ophthalmopathy.

Note on this clonotype: The conserved closing phenylalanine or tryptophan is absent in this CDR3, likely reflecting a read error. V and J are TRBV12-3 or TRBV12-4 and TRBJ2-7; D is undetermined. CDR3 size: 15 residues. V dropped 4 bases and J dropped 4 bases, with 17 bases sitting between them. The CDR3 is CASSYSSSIVYEQYY. CDR3 DNA: TGTGCCAGCAGTTATTCGTCCTCTATAGTATACGAGCAGTACTAC.

This clonotype came up many times. The J gene is TRBJ1-1, the V gene TRBV28, with 11 bases aligning to TRBD1. Germline V gives CDR1 MDHEN, CDR2 SYDVKM. The CDR3 spans 15 residues. V shed 10 bases, J shed 7 bases, and the junction held 14 bases outside the gene matches. CDR3 amino acids: CATRGGGQGASEAFF. Written as DNA, the CDR3 is TGTGCCACCCGCGGAGGCGGACAGGGGGCGAGTGAAGCTTTCTTT.

This clonotype was found many times. This chain joins TRBV28 and TRBJ2-7, with 11 bases that match TRBD2. V was clipped by 6 bases and J by 6 bases; unmatched bases: 10. Germline V gene lookup returns CDR1 MDHEN and CDR2 SYDVKM. The CDR3 contains 15 residues. The CDR3: CASSLLTSGSSEQYF. CDR3 bases: TGTGCCAGCAGCTTGCTTACTAGCGGGAGTAGCGAGCAGTACTTC.

This clonotype was counted many times. The chain recombines TRBV14 with TRBJ1-6, with D uncertain. V was shortened by 4 bases and J by 4 bases, with 14 bases between the two germline ends. Germline loops: CDR1 SGHDN, CDR2 FVKESK. The CDR3 is made up of 16 amino acids. The CDR3 bases are TGTGCCAGCAGCCCCAGCCGTCCGTATTATAATTCACCCCTCCACTTT. Protein sequence: CASSPSRPYYNSPLHF.